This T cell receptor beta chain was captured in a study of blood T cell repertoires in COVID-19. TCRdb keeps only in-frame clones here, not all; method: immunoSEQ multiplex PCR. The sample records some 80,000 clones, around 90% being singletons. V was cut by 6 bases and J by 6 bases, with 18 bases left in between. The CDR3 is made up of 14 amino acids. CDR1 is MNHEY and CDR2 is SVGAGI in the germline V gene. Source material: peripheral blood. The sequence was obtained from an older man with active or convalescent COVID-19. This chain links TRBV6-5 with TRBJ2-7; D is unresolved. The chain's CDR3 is CASRPSGLTGEQYV. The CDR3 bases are TGTGCCAGCAGACCCTCTGGTCTGACGGGCGAGCAGTACGTC.